The 11 T cell receptor beta chains listed next were all sequenced from one sample in a study of blood T cells in healthy people across ages. Primed by a sample-barcoded 5' primer and a J-beta primer mix, a second PCR proceeded for 7 to 11 cycles. TCRdb analysed the 5' RACE reads with MiXCR anew, one entry per CDR3 protein. The table includes over 600,000 distinct CDR3 sequences, roughly three fifths detected once. Sequencing was carried out using blood. Source of these receptors: a man in his forties in good health.

This sequence joins TRBV27 and TRBJ1-2, with a weak D call TRBD1 (5 bases). The CDR3 covers 16 residues. Per the germline V gene, CDR1 is MNHEY and CDR2 is SMNVEV (reference sequence). V was pared by 6 bases and J by 8 bases, with 25 bases between. DNA of the CDR3: TGTGCCAGCAGCCTGGCTGGGGGGGGTGATTATAAGGGCTACACCTTC. It encodes CASSLAGGGDYKGYTF.

The chain is built from TRBV27 and TRBJ2-7; 8 bases align to TRBD2. The CDR3 sequence is 13 residues long. The junction had 4 bases not matched to a gene; V was cut back by 2 bases and J by 7 bases. Germline CDR1 MNHEY, CDR2 SMNVEV (reference sequence). Written as DNA, the CDR3 is TGTGCCAGCAGTTTAGGCGGGGGGCAAGAGCAGTACTTC. This translates into CASSLGGGQEQYF.

This chain joins TRBV2 and TRBJ1-2; D is possibly TRBD1 (6 bases). The CDR3 has 14 residues. The germline gives CDR1 SNHLY, CDR2 FYNNEI. Trimming took 1 base from V and 1 from J, leaving 7 bases between them. DNA of the CDR3: TGTGCCAGCAGTGAAGGACAGGTTAACTATGGCTACACCTTC. Protein product: CASSEGQVNYGYTF.

This clonotype occurred a few times. The rearrangement joins TRBV6-1 to TRBJ2-3, with D perhaps matching TRBD1 or TRBD2 (5 bases each). The CDR3 is made up of 13 amino acids. V shed 8 bases and J shed 0 bases, with 9 bases lying between them. CDR1 and CDR2 (germline): MNHNS, SASEGT. The CDR3 loop is CASGRDSTDTQYF. In DNA form, the CDR3 reads TGTGCCAGCGGCCGGGACAGCACAGATACGCAGTATTTT.

V is TRBV25-1 and J is TRBJ2-3; D is uncertain. Germline CDR1 and CDR2: MGHDK and SYGVNS. Trimming removed 6 bases at V and 9 bases at J, with 7 bases between. This CDR3 spans 10 amino acids. The CDR3 DNA reads as TGTGCCAGCAGGGAAACGACGCAGTATTTT. It is translated as CASRETTQYF.

The chain carries TRBV29-1 and TRBJ1-5; D is perhaps TRBD1 (5 bases). The CDR3 covers 13 residues. Germline V CDR1 and CDR2: SQVTM, ANQGSEA. Trimming pared 4 bases from V and 3 bases from J, leaving 10 bases between. CDR3 region: CSVGGGNNQPQHF. CDR3 DNA: TGCAGCGTTGGGGGGGGGAACAATCAGCCCCAGCATTTT.

The chain's CDR3 is CASSRRTKIQETQYF. The CDR3 nucleotides are TGTGCCAGCAGCCGTCGGACAAAAATACAAGAGACCCAGTACTTC. The V and J genes are TRBV7-8 and TRBJ2-5, with D possibly TRBD1 on 5 matching bases. Trimming took off 5 bases at V and 2 bases at J, with 15 bases between the two ends. The CDR3 consists of 15 residues. The germline V gene has CDR1 SGHVS and CDR2 FQNEAQ.

The gene calls are TRBV7-9 and TRBJ1-1, with 7 bases aligning to TRBD1. V lost 4 bases and J lost 3; bases outside the gene matches: 8. The CDR3 is made up of 15 amino acids. Germline-derived CDR1 and CDR2 are SEHNR and FQNEAQ (reference sequence). CDR3 DNA sequence: TGTGCCAGCAGCTGGCCAGCAGGGGGGGACACTGAAGCTTTCTTT. This translates into CASSWPAGGDTEAFF.

To note about this clonotype: This may arise from a read error, as a much more abundant clone is one base away. The rearrangement uses TRBV4-1 and TRBJ1-1; D is possibly TRBD1 (5 bases). CDR1 is MGHRA and CDR2 is YSYEKL in the germline V gene. This CDR3 region has 11 residues. CDR3 DNA: TGCACCAGCAGCCGGGGCAGAGAAGCTTTCTTT. Translated, it gives CTSSRGREAFF.

The rearrangement uses TRBV28 and TRBJ2-3, with D possibly being TRBD2 (5 bases). The germline V gene has CDR1 MDHEN and CDR2 SYDVKM. The CDR3 has 15 residues. V lost 3 bases and J 1 base, leaving 11 bases between the germline ends. CDR3 nucleotides: TGTGCCAGCAGTTTTCGGGGAGCCGGCACAGATACGCAGTATTTT. It translates to CASSFRGAGTDTQYF.

The CDR3 spells CRKSSPEAFF. CDR3 in DNA: TGCAGGAAAAGTAGCCCTGAAGCTTTCTTT. The V call is TRBV20-1, the J call TRBJ1-1; D uncertain. This CDR3 region has 10 residues. The germline CDR1 and CDR2 sequences are DFQATT and SNEGSKA (reference sequence).